This T cell receptor (beta chain) emerged from a study of graft-versus-host responses after intestinal transplantation. At the level of the study: Recipients uniformly received anti-thymocyte globulin induction, followed by tacrolimus and steroids for roughly three years. Findings of the study overall: Some patients had graft-donor T cell macrochimerism. In their allografts, the ratios of graft-versus-host to host-versus-graft T cell clones were high.

Turning to this clone: Its matching antigen is unknown.

Repertoires were generated with immunoSEQ multiplex PCR, while TCRdb's copy carries only in-frame clones and drops some. Of tens of thousands of clones listed, about 94% are singletons. The source was unstimulated CD8+ T cells sorted from spleen or lymph node cells, collected before intestinal transplant. The sequence derives from a human donor who received an intestinal transplant.

The CDR3 nucleotides read TGTGCCAGCAGTCCGAGCGACTACCTCAATGAGCAGTTCTTC. Its protein is CASSPSDYLNEQFF. The gene calls are TRBV6-6 and TRBJ2-1; TRBD2 might be the D (5 bases). The V gene lost 5 bases and the J gene lost 6 bases, with 14 bases spanning the gap. The germline CDR1 and CDR2 sequences are MNHNY and SVGAGI (reference sequence). CDR3 length: 14 residues.